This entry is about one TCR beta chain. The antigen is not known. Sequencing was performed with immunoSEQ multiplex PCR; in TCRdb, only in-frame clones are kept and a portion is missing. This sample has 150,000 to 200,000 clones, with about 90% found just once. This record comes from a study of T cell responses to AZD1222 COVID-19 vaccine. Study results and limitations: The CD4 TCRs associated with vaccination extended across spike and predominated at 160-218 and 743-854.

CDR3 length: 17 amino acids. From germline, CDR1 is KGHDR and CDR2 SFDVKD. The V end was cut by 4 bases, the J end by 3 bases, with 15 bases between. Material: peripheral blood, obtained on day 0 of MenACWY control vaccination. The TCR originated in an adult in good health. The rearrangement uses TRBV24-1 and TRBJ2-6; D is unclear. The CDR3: CATSDKAQSGGANVLTF. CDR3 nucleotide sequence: TGTGCCACCAGTGACAAGGCCCAATCGGGTGGGGCCAACGTCCTGACTTTC.